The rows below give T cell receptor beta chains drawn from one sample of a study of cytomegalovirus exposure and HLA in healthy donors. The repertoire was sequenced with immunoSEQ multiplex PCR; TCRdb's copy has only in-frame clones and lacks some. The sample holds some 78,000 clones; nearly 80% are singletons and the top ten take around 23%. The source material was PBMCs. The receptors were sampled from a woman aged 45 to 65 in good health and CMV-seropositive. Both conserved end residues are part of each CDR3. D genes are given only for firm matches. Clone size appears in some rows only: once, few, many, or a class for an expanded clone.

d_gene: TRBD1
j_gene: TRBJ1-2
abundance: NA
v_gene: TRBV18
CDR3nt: TGTGCCAGCTCCACGGGGACAGACTATGGCTACACCTTC
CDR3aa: CASSTGTDYGYTF

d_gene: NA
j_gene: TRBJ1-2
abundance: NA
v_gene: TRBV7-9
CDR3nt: TGTGCCAGCAGCTCCGAGAACTATGGCTACACCTTC
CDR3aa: CASSSENYGYTF

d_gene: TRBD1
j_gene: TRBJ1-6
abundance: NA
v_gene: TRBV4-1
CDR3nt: TGCGCCAGCAGCCAAGAGGGGGACAGAGGTACTCTTAATTCACCCCTCCACTTT
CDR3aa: CASSQEGDRGTLNSPLHF

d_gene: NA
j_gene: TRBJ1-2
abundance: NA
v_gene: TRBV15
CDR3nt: TGTGCCACCAGCAGAGTAACGGGATACTATGGCTACACCTTC
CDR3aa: CATSRVTGYYGYTF

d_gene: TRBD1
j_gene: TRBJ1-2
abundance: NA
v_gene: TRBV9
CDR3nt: TGTGCCAGCAGCGGACAGGGAATCGCCTACTATGGCTACACCTTC
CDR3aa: CASSGQGIAYYGYTF

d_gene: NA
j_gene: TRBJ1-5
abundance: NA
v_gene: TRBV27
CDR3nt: TGTGCCGGGGCCCATAGCAATCAGCCCCAGCATTTT
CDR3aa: CAGAHSNQPQHF

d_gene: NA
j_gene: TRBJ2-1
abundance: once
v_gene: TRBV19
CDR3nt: TGTGCCAGTATGACCGGGAGCCACAATGAGCAGTTCTTC
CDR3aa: CASMTGSHNEQFF

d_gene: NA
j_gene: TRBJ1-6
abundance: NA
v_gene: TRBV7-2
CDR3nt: TGTGCCAGCAGCTTAGAGGATCAGGGAGGCAATTCACCCCTCCACTTT
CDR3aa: CASSLEDQGGNSPLHF

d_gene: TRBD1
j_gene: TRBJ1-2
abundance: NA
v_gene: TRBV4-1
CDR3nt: TGCGCCAGCAGCCTCCAACCGGGACAGGGTTATGGCTACACCTTC
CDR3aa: CASSLQPGQGYGYTF

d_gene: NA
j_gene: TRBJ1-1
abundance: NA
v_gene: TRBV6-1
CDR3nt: TGTGCCAGCTGGTTACTACTTGGAAACACTGAAGCTTTCTTT
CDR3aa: CASWLLLGNTEAFF

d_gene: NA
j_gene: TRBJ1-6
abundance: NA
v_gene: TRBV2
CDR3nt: TGTGCCAGCACAGAGACAGTTAATTCACCCCTCCACTTT
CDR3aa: CASTETVNSPLHF

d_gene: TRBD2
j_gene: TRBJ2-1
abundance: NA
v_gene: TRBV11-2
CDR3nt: TGTGCCAGCAGCTTAGATCGGGGCGGGAGATCCTACAATGAGCAGTTCTTC
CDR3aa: CASSLDRGGRSYNEQFF

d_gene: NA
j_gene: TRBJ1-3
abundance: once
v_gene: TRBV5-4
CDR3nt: TGTGCCAGCAGAGCCTCAAGCTCTGGAAACACCATATATTTT
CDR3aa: CASRASSSGNTIYF

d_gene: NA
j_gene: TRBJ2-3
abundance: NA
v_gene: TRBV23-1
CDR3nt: TGCGCCAGCAGTCAATCGGCCCCTCACAGGAGATGGGACACAGATACGCAGTATTTT
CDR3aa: CASSQSAPHRRWDTDTQYF

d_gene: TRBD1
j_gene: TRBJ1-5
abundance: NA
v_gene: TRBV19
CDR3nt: TGTGCCAGTACCCTCGACAGGGCTTGGAATCAGCCCCAGCATTTT
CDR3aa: CASTLDRAWNQPQHF

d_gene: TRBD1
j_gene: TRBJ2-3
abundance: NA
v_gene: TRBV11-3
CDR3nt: TGTGCCAGCAGCTTAGGACAGGGGGCCGTAGATACGCAGTATTTT
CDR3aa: CASSLGQGAVDTQYF

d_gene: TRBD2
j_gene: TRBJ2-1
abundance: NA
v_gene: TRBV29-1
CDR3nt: TGCAGCGTGAGGCCCGGACTAGACAATGAGCAGTTCTTC
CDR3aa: CSVRPGLDNEQFF

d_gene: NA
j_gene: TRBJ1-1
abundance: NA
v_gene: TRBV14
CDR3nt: TGTGCCAGCAGCCAGGGGAGATTGTGGGGGGGTCGGACTGAAGCTTTCTTT
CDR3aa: CASSQGRLWGGRTEAFF

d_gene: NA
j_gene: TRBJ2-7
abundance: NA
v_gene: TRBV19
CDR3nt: TGTGCCAGTAGTATACGGAGCGACGAGCAGTACTTC
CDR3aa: CASSIRSDEQYF

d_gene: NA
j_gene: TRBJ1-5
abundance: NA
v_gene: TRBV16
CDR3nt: TGTGCCAGCAGCCATGGGGGCTATAGCAATCAGCCCCAGCATTTT
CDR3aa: CASSHGGYSNQPQHF

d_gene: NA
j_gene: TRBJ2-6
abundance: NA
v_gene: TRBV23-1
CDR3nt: TGCGCCAGCAGTCAATCGTCTCGACAGGGGGCCAACGTCCTGACTTTC
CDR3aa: CASSQSSRQGANVLTF

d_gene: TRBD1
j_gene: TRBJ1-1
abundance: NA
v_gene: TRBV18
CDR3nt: TGTGCCAGCTCACCACCCAGGGACAGGGGAGACACTGAAGCTTTCTTT
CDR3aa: CASSPPRDRGDTEAFF

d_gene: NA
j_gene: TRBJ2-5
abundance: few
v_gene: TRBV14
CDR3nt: TGTGCCAGCAGCCCTACGGTCCTCCAAGAGACCCAGTACTTC
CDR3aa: CASSPTVLQETQYF

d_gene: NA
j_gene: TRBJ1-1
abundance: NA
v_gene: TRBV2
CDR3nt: TGTGCCAGCAGTGAATCGGCAGGGGTTTTTAGTAGCACTGAAGCTTTCTTT
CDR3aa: CASSESAGVFSSTEAFF

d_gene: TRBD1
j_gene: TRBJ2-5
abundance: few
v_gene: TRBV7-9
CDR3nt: TGTGCCAGCAGCCAACCAGGGGGCATCCAGTACTTC
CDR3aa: CASSQPGGIQYF

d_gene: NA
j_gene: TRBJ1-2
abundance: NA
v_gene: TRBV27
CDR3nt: TGTGCCAGCAGTTTATTGGCAGCGGGTGGCTACACCTTC
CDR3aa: CASSLLAAGGYTF

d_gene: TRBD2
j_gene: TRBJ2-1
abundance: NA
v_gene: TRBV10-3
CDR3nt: TGTGCCATCAGTGAGGGGCGGGGGGCCTACAATGAGCAGTTCTTC
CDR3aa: CAISEGRGAYNEQFF

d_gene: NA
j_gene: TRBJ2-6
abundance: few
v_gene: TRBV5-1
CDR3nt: TGCGCCAGCAGCTGGGTGGACAGCTCTGGGGCCAACGTCCTGACTTTC
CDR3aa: CASSWVDSSGANVLTF

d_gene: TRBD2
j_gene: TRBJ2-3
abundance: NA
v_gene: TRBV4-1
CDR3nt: TGCGCCAGCAGCCAAGGTAGCGGGAGGGCCCCGAGGACAGATACGCAGTATTTT
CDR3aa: CASSQGSGRAPRTDTQYF

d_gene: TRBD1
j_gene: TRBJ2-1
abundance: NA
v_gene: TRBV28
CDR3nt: TGTGCCAGCAGACAGGGGTATAACAATGAGCAGTTCTTC
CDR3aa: CASRQGYNNEQFF

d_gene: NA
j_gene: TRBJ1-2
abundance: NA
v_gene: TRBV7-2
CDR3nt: TGTGCCAGCAGCTTAGGCCTAATTAGGGGCTATGGCTACACCTTC
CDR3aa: CASSLGLIRGYGYTF

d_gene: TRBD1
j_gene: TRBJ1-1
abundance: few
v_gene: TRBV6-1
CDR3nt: TGTGCCATACAGGGGGGGCCTGAAGCTTTCTTT
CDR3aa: CAIQGGPEAFF

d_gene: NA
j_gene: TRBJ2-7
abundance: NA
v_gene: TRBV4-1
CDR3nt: TGCGCCAGCAGCGACGACGGGACACCATTCTCCTACGAGCAGTACTTC
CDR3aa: CASSDDGTPFSYEQYF

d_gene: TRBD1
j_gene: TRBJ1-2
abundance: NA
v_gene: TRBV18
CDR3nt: TGTGCCAGCTCACCACAGGACAGGATTGGAGGCTACACCTTC
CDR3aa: CASSPQDRIGGYTF

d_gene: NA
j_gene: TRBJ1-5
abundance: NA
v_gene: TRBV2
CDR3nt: TGTGCCAGCAGCGGACAGCGCAATCAGCCCCAGCATTTT
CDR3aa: CASSGQRNQPQHF

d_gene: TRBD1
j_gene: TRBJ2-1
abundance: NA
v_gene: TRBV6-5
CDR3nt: TGTGCCAGCCGCAAAGTCGGACAGGCGCTCAATGAGCAGTTCTTC
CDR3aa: CASRKVGQALNEQFF

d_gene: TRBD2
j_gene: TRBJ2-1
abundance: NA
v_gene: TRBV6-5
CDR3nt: TGTGCCAGCCGGCCCCTAGCGGTTTCCTACAATGAGCAGTTCTTC
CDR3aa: CASRPLAVSYNEQFF

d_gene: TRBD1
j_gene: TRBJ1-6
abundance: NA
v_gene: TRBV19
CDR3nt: TGTGCCAGTAGTAGGGACAGCTATAATTCACCCCTCCACTTT
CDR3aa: CASSRDSYNSPLHF

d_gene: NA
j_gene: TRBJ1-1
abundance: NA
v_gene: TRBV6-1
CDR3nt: TGTGCCAGCAGTCGTCCTGACAGGAACACTGAAGCTTTCTTT
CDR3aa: CASSRPDRNTEAFF

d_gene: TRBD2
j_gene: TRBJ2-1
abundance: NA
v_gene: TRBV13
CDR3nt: TGTGCCAGCAGCCACAGGACTAGCTCGAGGGGTGAGCAGTTCTTC
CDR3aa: CASSHRTSSRGEQFF

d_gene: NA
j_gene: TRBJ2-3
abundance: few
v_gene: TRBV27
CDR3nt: TGTGCCAGCAGTTTATCCTTCCCAGATACGCAGTATTTT
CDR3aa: CASSLSFPDTQYF

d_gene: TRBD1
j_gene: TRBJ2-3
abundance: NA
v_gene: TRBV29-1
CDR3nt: TGCCAACTCACTCCGGGACAGGGGAGGAGGGATACGCAGTATTTT
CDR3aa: CQLTPGQGRRDTQYF

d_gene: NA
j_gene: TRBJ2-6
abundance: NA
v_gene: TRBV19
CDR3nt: TGTGCCAGTAGTATTGGTCTATCTGGGGCCAACGTCCTGACTTTC
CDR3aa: CASSIGLSGANVLTF

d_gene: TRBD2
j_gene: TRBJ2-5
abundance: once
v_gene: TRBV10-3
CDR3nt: TGTGCCATCAGTGCACCTCCGGGACTAGACCAAGAGACCCAGTACTTC
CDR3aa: CAISAPPGLDQETQYF

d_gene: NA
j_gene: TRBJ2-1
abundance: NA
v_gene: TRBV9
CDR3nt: TGTGCCAGCAGCCCACGGACACCCCCTCTGTATTACAATGAGCAGTTCTTC
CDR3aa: CASSPRTPPLYYNEQFF

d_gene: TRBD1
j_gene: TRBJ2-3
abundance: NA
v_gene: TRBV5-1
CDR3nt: TGCGCCAGCAGCTGGACAGGGCGGACAGATACGCAGTATTTT
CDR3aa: CASSWTGRTDTQYF

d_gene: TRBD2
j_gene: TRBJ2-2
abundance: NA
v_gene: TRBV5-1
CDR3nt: TGCGCCAGCAGCGAAGCGGGGGGGCTCACCGGGGAGCTGTTTTTT
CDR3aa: CASSEAGGLTGELFF

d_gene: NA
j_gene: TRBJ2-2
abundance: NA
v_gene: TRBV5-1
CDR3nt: TGCGCCAGCAGCTTTAAGGGGACCGGGGAGCTGTTTTTT
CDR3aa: CASSFKGTGELFF

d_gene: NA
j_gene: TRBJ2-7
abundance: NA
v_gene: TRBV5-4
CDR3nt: TGTGCCAGCAGCTTGGCAACAGAAAGTACCTACGAGCAGTACTTC
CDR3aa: CASSLATESTYEQYF

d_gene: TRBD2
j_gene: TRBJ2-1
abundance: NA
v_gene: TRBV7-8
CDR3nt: TGTGCCAGCAGCTTACTTCGGGAGGGGATCTACAATGAGCAGTTCTTC
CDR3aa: CASSLLREGIYNEQFF